The sequence of this T cell receptor (beta chain) was determined in a study of blood T cell repertoires in COVID-19. Method: immunoSEQ multiplex PCR; TCRdb's copy keeps in-frame clones and lacks some. The top ten hold about 4.5% of the sample, which has 190,000 or so clones, around nine tenths seen once. The cohort comprised adults aged 18 to 89 years residing in some 24 US areas. The source is a woman in her twenties or thirties who had been exposed to COVID-19. The sequencing sample was made of PBMCs or T cells enriched from blood (not recorded which).

CDR3 nucleotide sequence: TGTGCCAGCAGCTTAGAGGTGGGGACAGGGCATAACTATGGCTACACCTTC. It translates to CASSLEVGTGHNYGYTF. The chain recombines TRBV7-9 with TRBJ1-2, with TRBD1 matching over 9 bases. J was trimmed by 1 base and V by 1 base; bases with no gene match: 7. CDR1 and CDR2 from the germline V gene are SEHNR and FQNEAQ (reference sequence). This CDR3 is 17 amino acids long.